This TCR beta chain was obtained from a study of blood T cell repertoires in COVID-19. In the original analysis: By means of reference gene primer amplification, nucleated cell counts were estimated. Clones were read by immunoSEQ multiplex PCR, and TCRdb kept only the in-frame ones, dropping some. V and J calls and clone size are copied from that table; D and trimming were computed from the DNA. The sample lists about 190,000 clones; around 80% were seen once. With 2 bases clipped from V and 3 bases from J, the junction kept 3 bases outside the gene matches. The CDR3 contains 16 residues. Germline CDR1 MNHEY, CDR2 SVGEGT. This clone was recorded once.

The clonotype comes from a woman of 80 years or more with active or convalescent COVID-19. Sequencing input: peripheral blood. The chain couples TRBV6-2 or TRBV6-3 to TRBJ2-2, with TRBD1 matching 10 bases. As DNA, the CDR3 is TGTGCCAGCAGTTACGGACAGGGGGGAGACACCGGGGAGCTGTTTTTT. The encoded protein is CASSYGQGGDTGELFF.